This passage covers 30 T cell receptor beta chains from one sample sequenced in a study of regulatory T cells in long-lasting Graves disease. Library construction for TCR beta used iRepertoire HTBI primers and Arm-PCR of CDR3 regions. In TCRdb, the multiplex PCR reads were re-called with MiXCR into one record per CDR3 protein. The sample includes 380,000 or so distinct CDR3 sequences, 15% to 20% seen only once; the top ten take over 20%. The time point is: newly diagnosed GD, antithyroid drugs for less than 3 months. Preparation of the TCR library used RNA extracted from PBMCs. The same sample was also used in a study of T cells in Graves' hyperthyroidism and ophthalmopathy.

Specimen: peripheral blood mononuclear cells (PBMCs), collected at new diagnosis, from a patient treated with antithyroid drugs. These receptors all come from a woman under 30 with Graves disease.

In this sample, this clonotype turned up a few times. The chain carries TRBV7-9 and TRBJ1-1, with D perhaps matching TRBD1 (5 bases). This CDR3 contains 15 residues. Germline V gene data show CDR1 as SEHNR and CDR2 as FQNEAQ (reference sequence). V was pared by 5 bases and J by 0 bases, with 13 bases between. CDR3 sequence: CASSQGRRLNTEAFF. CDR3 nucleotide sequence: TGTGCCAGCAGCCAGGGACGCAGATTGAACACTGAAGCTTTCTTT.

This CDR3 is CASSDDIGAREAFF. DNA of the CDR3: TGTGCCAGCAGTGACGATATAGGGGCACGTGAAGCTTTCTTT. The V and J genes are TRBV6-1 and TRBJ1-1; D is possibly TRBD1 (5 bases). The CDR3 sequence is 14 residues long. The V end lost 3 bases, the J end lost 7 bases, and 15 bases lay between the germline ends. The germline V gene encodes CDR1 MNHNS and CDR2 SASEGT.

This clonotype has just a few counts. V usage is TRBV6-1 and J usage is TRBJ2-2; D is unresolved. Looked up from germline, CDR1 is MNHNS and CDR2 is SASEGT. The V end was cut by 3 bases, the J end by 2 bases, with 4 bases between. CDR3 length equals 13 residues. The CDR3 here is CASSDRNTGELFF. In DNA form, the CDR3 reads TGTGCCAGCAGTGACAGAAACACCGGGGAGCTGTTTTTT.

In this sample, this clonotype turned up a few times. The chain links TRBV20-1 to TRBJ1-5; no firm D call. The CDR3 length is 17 residues. The V end lost 0 bases, the J end lost 3 bases, and 18 bases lay between the germline ends. CDR1 DFQATT and CDR2 SNEGSKA come from the germline V gene (reference sequence). The CDR3 is CSARDPRTGSPNQPQHF. CDR3 DNA: TGCAGTGCTAGAGATCCCCGGACGGGGTCACCCAATCAGCCCCAGCATTTT.

This clonotype was counted between two and nine times. This CDR3 is CASSLILAGGSGANVLTF. DNA of the CDR3: TGTGCCAGCAGCTTAATACTAGCGGGAGGCTCTGGGGCCAACGTCCTGACTTTC. The genes are TRBV5-5 and TRBJ2-6, with 12 bases aligning to TRBD2. The CDR3 contains 18 residues. Germline V gene data show CDR1 as SGHKS and CDR2 as YYEKEE (reference sequence). Trimming took 2 bases from V and 0 from J; bases not matched to a gene: 3.

At least ten counts were recorded for this clonotype. The chain carries TRBV3-1 and TRBJ2-1, with 7 nucleotides matching TRBD2. The CDR3 is 13 residues long. Losses at the gene ends were 1 base for V and 10 bases for J; bases not matched to a gene: 4. Germline CDR1 and CDR2: LGHDT and YNNKEL (reference sequence). The CDR3 DNA reads TGTGCCAGCAGCCAAGGTGACGGGGGGGAGCAGTTCTTC. Translated: CASSQGDGGEQFF.

The rearrangement links TRBV12-3 or TRBV12-4 to TRBJ2-4; possibly TRBD1 for D (6 bases). The V end lost 5 bases, the J end lost 9 bases, and 17 bases lay between the germline ends. The CDR3 runs to 14 residues. This chain's CDR3 is CASSIRDKLLIQYF. The CDR3 nucleotides are TGTGCCAGCAGTATCCGGGACAAACTACTCATTCAGTACTTC.

The V call is TRBV6-2 or TRBV6-3, the J call TRBJ2-1; D ambiguous. There are 15 residues in the CDR3. Germline CDR1 is MNHEY and CDR2 is SVGEGT. Deletions cut 1 base from V and 6 bases from J, with 13 bases between. Here the CDR3 reads CASSYFSRVGNEQFF. CDR3 DNA: TGTGCCAGCAGTTACTTTTCTAGAGTAGGCAATGAGCAGTTCTTC.

This clonotype was recorded many times. V is TRBV5-1 and J is TRBJ2-3; no reliable D call. CDR3 length: 14 residues. Germline assignment: CDR1 SGHRS and CDR2 YFSETQ. V dropped 0 bases and J dropped 1 base, with 6 bases sitting between them. CDR3 nucleotide sequence: TGCGCCAGCAGCTTGGGCTACCGCACAGATACGCAGTATTTT. It translates to CASSLGYRTDTQYF.

This clonotype was counted many times. The chain combines TRBV5-1 with TRBJ2-1; no clear D gene. The CDR3 runs to 14 residues. In germline, CDR1 is SGHRS, CDR2 YFSETQ. V was cut by 1 base and J by 8 bases, with 13 bases left in between. As DNA, the CDR3 is TGCGCCAGCAGCTTGTTCAAGATTCCTGATGAGCAGTTCTTC. Encoded protein: CASSLFKIPDEQFF.

The sample holds many counts of this clonotype. V usage is TRBV14 and J usage is TRBJ2-5, with 10 bases lining up with TRBD2. The CDR3 totals 16 residues. V was clipped by 5 bases and J by 5 bases; unmatched bases: 11. In germline, CDR1 is SGHDN, CDR2 FVKESK. In nucleotides, the CDR3 is TGTGCCAGCAGCTGGGGACTAGCGCTGGGAGAGGAGACCCAGTACTTC. It encodes CASSWGLALGEETQYF. Using reference TRBV14 and TRBJ2-5 for the parts outside the CDR3, the full variable domain is EAGVTQFPSHSVIEKGQTVTLRCDPISGHDNLYWYRRVMGKEIKFLLHFVKESKQDESGMPNNRFLAERTGGTYSTLKVQPAELEDSGVYFCASSWGLALGEETQYFGPGTRLLVL.

Note on this clonotype: A much larger clone is a single base away; this may be a read error. The chain has TRBV28 and TRBJ2-7; D perhaps matches TRBD1 (5 bases). CDR1 is MDHEN, CDR2 SYDVKM, per germline. There are 13 residues in the CDR3. Trimming took off 6 bases at V and 6 bases at J, with 15 bases between the two ends. The CDR3 region is CASRSLTVCEQYF. The DNA of the CDR3 is TGTGCCAGCAGGTCCTTGACAGTCTGCGAGCAGTACTTC.

Many counts were recorded for this clonotype. V and J are TRBV7-3 and TRBJ2-3; no clear D. Germline V gene sequence: CDR1 SGHTA, CDR2 FQGTGA. V was cut by 5 bases and J by 5 bases, with 8 bases left in between. The CDR3 has 12 residues. The CDR3 reads CASSPNGDTQYF. DNA for the CDR3: TGTGCCAGCAGCCCAAACGGAGATACGCAGTATTTT.

The chain uses TRBV20-1 and TRBJ2-7; 13 bases fit TRBD2. V lost 5 bases, J lost 6 bases, and 10 bases stayed unmatched. Germline assignment: CDR1 DFQATT and CDR2 SNEGSKA (reference sequence). The CDR3 spans 15 residues. DNA of the CDR3: TGCAGTGCTTCCGGGACTAGCGGGATAAGGTTCGAGCAGTACTTC. Its translation is CSASGTSGIRFEQYF.

This clonotype was detected many times. The V and J genes are TRBV7-9 and TRBJ1-1; D is perhaps TRBD1 (6 bases). Germline V CDR1 and CDR2: SEHNR, FQNEAQ (reference sequence). The CDR3 is 15 residues long. The V end was cut by 4 bases, the J end by 10 bases, with 22 bases between. CDR3 in amino acids: CASSWPDRLGTRAFF. Here the CDR3 DNA reads TGTGCCAGCAGCTGGCCGGACCGCTTGGGGACACGAGCTTTCTTT.

This clonotype was counted at least ten times. The chain uses TRBV5-1 and TRBJ1-1; TRBD1 is a possible D gene (5 bases). The CDR3 length is 14 residues. Looked up from germline, CDR1 is SGHRS and CDR2 is YFSETQ. V was pared by 4 bases and J by 0 bases, with 10 bases between. The CDR3 loop reads CASSRPGVNTEAFF. CDR3 sequence (DNA): TGCGCCAGCAGCCGCCCGGGGGTGAACACTGAAGCTTTCTTT.

This clonotype came up many times. Sequence at one end of the junction differs from germline and may be a read error. The rearrangement links TRBV5-1 to TRBJ1-5; TRBD1 might be the D (5 bases). CDR1 is SGHRS, CDR2 YFSETQ, per germline. CDR3 size: 14 residues. The chain's CDR3 is CASSLGVGNQPQHF. Here the CDR3 DNA reads TGTGCCAGCAGCTTGGGGGTAGGCAATCAGCCCCAGCATTTT.

In this sample, this clonotype turned up many times. The chain employs TRBV30 and TRBJ1-1; D gene uncertain. Trimming removed 0 bases at V and 4 bases at J, with 15 bases between. CDR1 is GTSNPN, CDR2 SVGIG, per germline (reference sequence). The CDR3 contains 15 residues. The CDR3 is CAWSVRPDGSTEAFF. The CDR3 DNA sequence: TGTGCCTGGAGTGTACGGCCGGATGGGAGCACTGAAGCTTTCTTT. Complete variable domain (other parts from reference TRBV30 and TRBJ1-1): SQTIHQWPATLVQPVGSPLSLECTVEGTSNPNLYWYRQAAGRGLQLLFYSVGIGQISSEVPQNLSASRPQDRQFILSSKKLLLSDSGFYLCAWSVRPDGSTEAFFGQGTRLTVV.

This clonotype appeared many times. The J gene is TRBJ2-5, the V gene TRBV5-1; either TRBD1 or TRBD2 may supply D (5 bases each). Trimming took off 9 bases at V and 1 base at J, with 13 bases between the two ends. This CDR3 is 13 amino acids long. Looked up from germline, CDR1 is SGHRS and CDR2 is YFSETQ. The CDR3 DNA follows: TGCGCCACCGCAGGGAGTTCCCAAGAGACCCAGTACTTC. Translation gives CATAGSSQETQYF.

In this sample, this clonotype turned up a few times. This chain links TRBV6-1 with TRBJ2-1; 8 positions agree with TRBD2. The V and J ends lost 10 bases and 7 bases, in that order; junction bases with no gene match: 12. This CDR3 is 14 amino acids long. Germline CDR1 reads MNHNS; CDR2 reads SASEGT. The CDR3 is CANRGGGGLNEQFF. The CDR3 DNA follows: TGTGCCAACCGGGGGGGGGGGGGCTTGAATGAGCAGTTCTTC.

A note on this clonotype: A far larger clone is just one base off, so this is likely a read error. The chain recombines TRBV28 with TRBJ2-5; 9 nucleotides agree with TRBD2. Trimming cost V 5 bases and J 13 bases; bases outside gene matches: 20. Germline V gene data show CDR1 as MDHEN and CDR2 as SYDVKM. The CDR3 length is 16 residues. The CDR3: CASSPSGTSKAYERYF. CDR3 in DNA: TGTGCCAGCAGTCCCTCGGGGACTAGCAAAGCCTACGAGCGGTACTTC.

The sample holds a few counts of this clonotype. J is TRBJ2-6 and V is TRBV4-1; possible D gene TRBD1, 5 bases. V gave up 0 bases and J gave up 0 bases, with 9 bases separating them. Germline V gives CDR1 MGHRA, CDR2 YSYEKL. The CDR3 is made up of 17 amino acids. The CDR3 DNA sequence: TGCGCCAGCAGCCAAGAAGGGCAGGGCTCTGGGGCCAACGTCCTGACTTTC. Translation: CASSQEGQGSGANVLTF.

This clonotype was seen ten or more times. The junction shows a germline mismatch at one end, possibly a read error. This sequence joins TRBV10-3 and TRBJ2-5; D is undetermined. The CDR3 length is 11 residues. CDR1 and CDR2 from the germline V gene are ENHRY and SYGVKD. In nucleotides, the CDR3 is TGTGCCATCAGGAAGACGGAGATCCAGTACTTC. It translates to CAIRKTEIQYF.

This clonotype was counted many times. The V and J genes are TRBV30 and TRBJ1-5; D uncertain. In germline, CDR1 is GTSNPN, CDR2 SVGIG (reference sequence). The CDR3 has 15 amino acids. V was trimmed by 0 bases and J by 6 bases, leaving 15 bases between them. The CDR3 sequence is CAWSVKEGALQPQHF. CDR3 nucleotides: TGTGCCTGGAGTGTGAAGGAGGGAGCACTTCAGCCCCAGCATTTT.

In regard to this clonotype: A read error is possible here, since a much larger clone lies one base away. This chain links TRBV6-4 with TRBJ2-6; D not resolved. Trimming cost V 2 bases and J 0 bases, with 2 bases left between them. The germline V gene encodes CDR1 MRHNA and CDR2 SNTAGT. This CDR3 has 14 residues. For the CDR3, the DNA is TGTGCCAGCAGTGACAACTCTGGGGCCAACGTCCTGACTTTC. It encodes CASSDNSGANVLTF.

About this clonotype: A clone one base away is much larger, so this may be a read error. The chain carries TRBV2 and TRBJ1-6; 7 bases align to TRBD1. This CDR3 has 13 amino acids. V was clipped by 10 bases and J by 10 bases; unmatched bases: 10. The germline gives CDR1 SNHLY, CDR2 FYNNEI. In DNA, the CDR3 is TGTGCCAACAGAAAAGACAGGGCCTCACCCCTCCACTTT. Translating it yields CANRKDRASPLHF. Drawing the rest from reference TRBV2 and TRBJ1-6, the complete variable domain is EPEVTQTPSHQVTQMGQEVILRCVPISNHLYFYWYRQILGQKVEFLVSFYNNEISEKSEIFDDQFSVERPDGSNFTLKIRSTKLEDSAMYFCANRKDRASPLHFGNGTRLTVT.

This clonotype was detected only a few times. This chain joins TRBV4-2 and TRBJ2-2; 13 bases are a match to TRBD2. Germline V lookup: CDR1 LGHNA, CDR2 YNFKEQ. V shed 4 bases, J shed 0 bases, and the junction held 8 bases outside the gene matches. This CDR3 comprises 19 residues. The CDR3 loop reads CASSLTSGRSSANTGELFF. The CDR3 bases are TGTGCCAGCAGCCTGACTAGCGGGAGGTCTTCCGCGAACACCGGGGAGCTGTTTTTT.

This clonotype has at least ten counts. This chain joins TRBV11-2 and TRBJ1-6; TRBD1 aligns across 7 bases. V gave up 4 bases and J gave up 7 bases; unmatched junction bases: 1. Germline V lookup: CDR1 SGHAT, CDR2 FQNNGV. This CDR3 spans 13 amino acids. CDR3 amino acids: CASSSGGNSPLHF. Here the CDR3 DNA reads TGTGCCAGCAGCTCAGGGGGGAATTCACCCCTCCACTTT. Filled out from reference TRBV11-2 and TRBJ1-6, the complete variable domain reads EAGVAQSPRYKIIEKRQSVAFWCNPISGHATLYWYQQILGQGPKLLIQFQNNGVVDDSQLPKDRFSAERLKGVDSTLKIQPAKLEDSAVYLCASSSGGNSPLHFGNGTRLTVT.

The table lists this clonotype with many counts. V and J are TRBV5-6 and TRBJ2-1, with D unclear. The ends were cut back, 2 bases at V and 6 bases at J, with 6 bases in the middle. This CDR3 region has 12 residues. Germline V gene lookup returns CDR1 SGHDT and CDR2 YYEEEE. The CDR3 loop reads CASSFPSNEQFF. The CDR3 DNA sequence: TGTGCCAGCAGCTTCCCCAGCAATGAGCAGTTCTTC.

This clonotype was seen a few times. The rearrangement uses TRBV2 and TRBJ1-1; 7 nucleotides line up with TRBD1. The germline V gene has CDR1 SNHLY and CDR2 FYNNEI. The V and J ends lost 7 bases and 5 bases, in that order; junction bases with no gene match: 13. CDR3 length: 15 residues. CDR3 loop: CASTSWAGGGTEAFF. The CDR3 DNA reads as TGTGCCAGCACCTCTTGGGCAGGGGGAGGAACTGAAGCTTTCTTT.